Sequencing of this TCR beta chain was carried out in a study of CD4 and CD8 cells across lung adenocarcinoma regions. Localized lung adenocarcinoma, a non-small cell lung cancer, affected the donors. From germline, CDR1 is MNHEY and CDR2 SMNVEV (reference sequence). The CDR3 is 14 residues long. MiXCR, applied by TCRdb to the PCR reads, yields one record per CDR3 protein. The sample has fewer than 30,000 distinct CDR3 sequences; 53% are singletons. The receptor comes from a male donor with lung adenocarcinoma. The CD4 and CD8 labels of this study may be unreliable. This sequence joins TRBV27 and TRBJ2-3, with 7 bases identical to TRBD2. Sample: CD8+ T cells from the center of a lung tumor. The CDR3 region is CAGSGLAGTDTQYF. CDR3 coding DNA: TGTGCGGGCAGTGGCCTAGCGGGCACAGATACGCAGTATTTT.